This T cell receptor beta chain is from a study of human T cells and chemical hapten exposure. Germline CDR1 and CDR2: SGHTA and FQGNSA. This CDR3 comprises 14 residues. V was shortened by 1 base and J by 6 bases, with 12 bases between the two germline ends. Stated time point: pre-sensitization, week 0. Regarding treatment: therapeutic diphenylcyclopropenone sensitization with weekly scalp DPC. TCRdb re-derived calls from the RACE reads in MiXCR, one entry per CDR3 protein. The sample includes about 120,000 distinct CDR3 sequences, about 13% of them seen just once. This clonotype occurred a few times. V and J are TRBV7-2 and TRBJ1-1; D possibly corresponds to TRBD1 (5 bases). This receptor was taken from a woman between 18 and 29 years old with alopecia areata. Some clones in this sample may be carry-over from other donors' samples. Sample: whole blood, taken in connection with sensitization to the hapten diphenylcyclopropenone (DPC). The CDR3 here is CASSLGGATAEAFF. The CDR3 DNA sequence: TGTGCCAGCAGCTTAGGAGGGGCAACAGCTGAAGCTTTCTTT.